The 22 T cell receptor beta chains in this list originate from one sample, sequenced in a study of cytomegalovirus exposure and HLA in healthy donors. Primers for the PCR totalled 60 Vbeta and 13 Jbeta. Repertoires were generated with immunoSEQ multiplex PCR, while TCRdb's copy carries only in-frame clones and drops some. The sample contains about 100,000 clones, 81% of which appear only once. The sequenced material came from PBMCs. These receptors were collected from a man aged 40-55 years in good health and CMV-seropositive.

The chain links TRBV27 to TRBJ1-6, with TRBD1 as a possible D gene (5 bases). The CDR3 runs 12 residues. Trimming stripped 6 bases from V and 9 bases from J, with 9 bases between. From germline, CDR1 is MNHEY and CDR2 SMNVEV (reference sequence). The CDR3 DNA follows: TGTGCCAGCAGAACGGGGGGTTCACCCCTCCACTTT. It encodes CASRTGGSPLHF.

The chain recombines TRBV6-1 with TRBJ2-7; D not certain. The length of the CDR3 is 11 residues. Trimming stripped 7 bases from V and 1 base from J, with 5 bases between. The V gene's germline CDR1 is MNHNS and CDR2 SASEGT. The CDR3 protein is CASTLSYEQYF. The DNA of the CDR3 is TGTGCCAGCACTCTTTCCTACGAGCAGTACTTC.

V and J are TRBV11-1 and TRBJ1-2; D perhaps matches TRBD1 (5 bases). This CDR3 is built from 13 residues. In germline, CDR1 is SGHAT, CDR2 FQDESV (reference sequence). Trimming pared 3 bases from V and 6 bases from J, leaving 11 bases between. CDR3 sequence: CASSFAAGNGYTF. CDR3 sequence (DNA): TGTGCCAGCAGCTTCGCTGCAGGGAATGGCTACACCTTC. The variable domain in full, completed from reference TRBV11-1 and TRBJ1-2, reads EAEVAQSPRYKITEKSQAVAFWCDPISGHATLYWYRQILGQGPELLVQFQDESVVDDSQLPKDRFSAERLKGVDSTLKIQPAELGDSAMYLCASSFAAGNGYTFGSGTRLTVV.

CDR3 amino acids: CASSIAVSGANVLTF. Here the CDR3 DNA reads TGTGCCAGTAGTATCGCAGTCTCTGGGGCCAACGTCCTGACTTTC. The chain combines TRBV19 with TRBJ2-6; D is unclear. CDR3 length: 15 residues. The germline V gene has CDR1 LNHDA and CDR2 SQIVND (reference sequence). Trimming left V 3 bases short and J 0 bases short, with 6 bases between.

Only a few counts were recorded for this clone. The rearrangement links TRBV6-1 to TRBJ2-1; no firm D call. The CDR3 runs 13 residues. The germline V and J ends were trimmed by 7 bases and 10 bases, with 17 bases remaining between them. CDR1 and CDR2 (germline): MNHNS, SASEGT. CDR3 amino acids: CASTIPYHLEQFF. CDR3 coding DNA: TGTGCCAGCACTATACCGTACCATTTGGAGCAGTTCTTC.

V is TRBV7-2 and J is TRBJ2-5; no definite D call. Per germline, CDR1 SGHTA and CDR2 FQGNSA. Trimming took 3 bases from V and 2 from J, leaving 7 bases between them. The CDR3 runs 13 residues. CDR3 protein: CASSFSLQETQYF. The CDR3 region has the DNA TGTGCCAGCAGCTTCTCGTTACAAGAGACCCAGTACTTC.

CDR3 bases: TGTGCCAGCAGCTTAGGCCGTTTCGACAACGGGGCTGAAGCTTTCTTT. Translated, it gives CASSLGRFDNGAEAFF. This sequence joins TRBV13 and TRBJ1-1; D not resolved. CDR1 PRHDT and CDR2 FYEKMQ come from the germline V gene (reference sequence). The CDR3 is made up of 16 amino acids. Trimming stripped 0 bases from V and 6 bases from J, with 17 bases between.

The chain carries TRBV7-6 and TRBJ2-3; 8 nucleotides align to TRBD2. V dropped 1 base and J dropped 5; count of bases not matched to a gene: 5. This CDR3 is 15 amino acids long. CDR1 SGHVS and CDR2 FNYEAQ come from the germline V gene. CDR3 sequence reads: CASSLVSGAGDTQYF. The CDR3 DNA sequence: TGTGCCAGCAGCTTAGTTAGCGGGGCCGGAGATACGCAGTATTTT.

The chain couples TRBV5-5 to TRBJ1-1; the D is unclear. This CDR3 region has 15 residues. Trimming cost V 2 bases and J 1 base, with 12 bases left between them. Germline CDR1 SGHKS, CDR2 YYEKEE (reference sequence). Here the CDR3 DNA reads TGTGCCAGCAGCTTCGAGGGAAATAGGAACACTGAAGCTTTCTTT. Translation: CASSFEGNRNTEAFF.

The chain employs TRBV4-1 and TRBJ1-5; 7 bases map to TRBD1. The CDR3 sequence is 16 residues long. Germline-derived CDR1 and CDR2 are MGHRA and YSYEKL. The ends lost 1 base at V and 5 bases at J; junction bases unmatched: 8. This chain's CDR3 is CASSQGGRGIYQPQHF. CDR3 nucleotide sequence: TGCGCCAGCAGCCAAGGGGGCAGGGGGATCTATCAGCCCCAGCATTTT.

This clone showed up just a few times. V gene TRBV6-1 combines with J gene TRBJ1-5, with a tentative D call TRBD1 (6 bases). Germline CDR1 and CDR2: MNHNS and SASEGT. The ends were cut back, 5 bases at V and 7 bases at J, with 12 bases in the middle. The CDR3 covers 13 residues. The CDR3 DNA sequence: TGTGCCAGCAGTCAAACAGGGATCCAGCCCCAGCATTTT. Amino acid sequence: CASSQTGIQPQHF.

This chain uses TRBV10-1 with TRBJ2-5; TRBD2 matches at 8 bases. Looked up from germline, CDR1 is WNHNN and CDR2 is SYGVQD (reference sequence). V was pared by 1 base and J by 7 bases, with 11 bases of the junction left unmatched. This CDR3 has 16 amino acids. The CDR3, as DNA: TGCGCCAGCAGTGAGTTTGGTAGCGGGACGCCCGGGACCCAGTACTTC. Translating it yields CASSEFGSGTPGTQYF.

In this sample, this clone turned up once. The chain has TRBV6-5 and TRBJ2-5; a possible D gene is TRBD2 (6 bases). Germline V gene data show CDR1 as MNHEY and CDR2 as SVGAGI. V was trimmed by 2 bases and J by 2 bases, leaving 12 bases between them. This CDR3 is built from 15 residues. The DNA for the CDR3 is TGTGCCAGCAGTTACGACGCGGGGTATCAAGAGACCCAGTACTTC. Translated, it gives CASSYDAGYQETQYF.

This chain connects TRBV28 to TRBJ1-5, with a possible D match to TRBD1 (5 bases). This CDR3 spans 15 amino acids. The V gene lost 6 bases and the J gene lost 2 bases, with 14 bases spanning the gap. Germline V gene data show CDR1 as MDHEN and CDR2 as SYDVKM. DNA of the CDR3: TGTGCCAGCAGCCCAAGGGGCGGGGGCAATCAGCCCCAGCATTTT. This codes for CASSPRGGGNQPQHF.

V gene TRBV12-5 combines with J gene TRBJ1-2; maybe TRBD1 (5 bases). Per germline, CDR1 LGHNT and CDR2 FRNRAP. This CDR3 comprises 16 residues. V lost 4 bases, J lost 4 bases, and 19 bases lay in between. DNA for the CDR3: TGTGCTAGTGGTTCCGCCACGATCAAACAGGTCTATGGCTACACCTTC. Translated, it gives CASGSATIKQVYGYTF.

The rearrangement joins TRBV25-1 to TRBJ2-2; 7 nucleotides match TRBD1. Unmatched junction bases numbered 14, after V lost 3 bases and J lost 4 bases. The CDR3 is 18 amino acids. CDR1 and CDR2 from the germline V gene are MGHDK and SYGVNS. The CDR3 bases are TGTGCCAGCAGTGACTGGGGGACAGTTCCCGGCGGCACCGGGGAGCTGTTTTTT. This translates into CASSDWGTVPGGTGELFF.

The chain couples TRBV6-1 to TRBJ2-1, with 11 bases fitting TRBD1. CDR3 length equals 15 residues. V lost 6 bases to trimming and J lost 9 bases; unmatched junction nucleotides: 10. Per germline, CDR1 MNHNS and CDR2 SASEGT. DNA of the CDR3: TGTGCCAGCAGGGCGGCATCGGGACAGGGGGGTGAGCAGTTCTTC. It encodes CASRAASGQGGEQFF.

The J gene is TRBJ2-7, the V gene TRBV19, with D maybe TRBD1 (6 bases). V dropped 4 bases and J dropped 1 base, with 17 bases sitting between them. From germline, CDR1 is LNHDA and CDR2 SQIVND (reference sequence). The length of the CDR3 is 16 residues. This CDR3 is CASSRGPGQVSYEQYF. CDR3 nucleotide sequence: TGTGCCAGTAGTAGGGGGCCGGGACAAGTATCCTACGAGCAGTACTTC. The entire variable domain, with the rest obtained from reference TRBV19 and TRBJ2-7, is as follows: DGGITQSPKYLFRKEGQNVTLSCEQNLNHDAMYWYRQDPGQGLRLIYYSQIVNDFQKGDIAEGYSVSREKKESFPLTVTSAQKNPTAFYLCASSRGPGQVSYEQYFGPGTRLTVT.

The chain links TRBV5-4 to TRBJ2-5, with a tentative D call TRBD2 (5 bases). V dropped 2 bases and J dropped 7 bases, with 12 bases sitting between them. CDR1 and CDR2 from the germline V gene are SGHNT and YYREEE (reference sequence). CDR3 length equals 13 residues. The CDR3 region is CASSFAGGATQYF. In DNA, the CDR3 is TGTGCCAGCAGCTTTGCGGGTGGAGCGACCCAGTACTTC. Complete variable domain (other parts from reference TRBV5-4 and TRBJ2-5): ETGVTQSPTHLIKTRGQQVTLRCSSQSGHNTVSWYQQALGQGPQFIFQYYREEENGRGNFPPRFSGLQFPNYSSELNVNALELDDSALYLCASSFAGGATQYFGPGTRLLVL.

This sequence joins TRBV9 and TRBJ1-3; 7 bases agree with TRBD1. From germline, CDR1 is SGDLS and CDR2 YYNGEE. This CDR3 is 15 amino acids long. The V and J ends lost 3 bases and 4 bases, in that order; junction bases with no gene match: 7. The CDR3, as DNA: TGTGCCAGCAGCGCTGTGACAGGGAGAGGAAACACCATATATTTT. Translated, it gives CASSAVTGRGNTIYF. The full variable domain, rest sourced from reference TRBV9 and TRBJ1-3, is DSGVTQTPKHLITATGQRVTLRCSPRSGDLSVYWYQQSLDQGLQFLIQYYNGEERAKGNILERFSAQQFPDLHSELNLSSLELGDSALYFCASSAVTGRGNTIYFGEGSWLTVV.

The chain recombines TRBV6-1 with TRBJ1-3; 10 bases are a match to TRBD1. CDR3 size: 15 residues. In germline, CDR1 is MNHNS, CDR2 SASEGT. The J segment lost 0 bases and the V segment lost 7 bases, leaving 3 bases of the junction unmatched. The CDR3 region has the DNA TGTGCCAGCAAGGGACAGGGGAGCTCTGGAAACACCATATATTTT. Residues: CASKGQGSSGNTIYF.

The rearrangement uses TRBV15 and TRBJ1-4, with D maybe TRBD1 (5 bases). Germline V gene data show CDR1 as LNHNV and CDR2 as YYDKDF (reference sequence). With 1 base removed from V and 8 bases from J, the gap between germline ends came to 11 bases. The CDR3 has 14 amino acids. CDR3 sequence (DNA): TGTGCCACCAGCAGAGGTTCGGGGGGAGAAAAACTGTTTTTT. Protein sequence: CATSRGSGGEKLFF.